Below, 24 T cell receptor beta chains from the same sample are listed, as sequenced in a study of human T cells and chemical hapten exposure (dated by TCRdb to the early 2020s). The time point label, read with the paper, signifies: patch test 2, 6 weeks after DPC sensitization. According to the study, the label for this sample's treatment or condition signals: therapeutic diphenylcyclopropenone sensitization with weekly scalp DPC. Receptor amplification or capture employed RACE. The sample was run on a NextSeq 500. The public sequencing data were trimmed at Q25 with fastp and processed into clonotypes with MiXCR by TCRdb, which kept only in-frame beta chains. Every distinct CDR3 protein forms one entry, paired with its most common genes and DNA. For this sample the table gives a few hundred thousand distinct CDR3 sequences, of which just under 6.5% were detected only once. The ten largest clones add up to around 5.8% of the sample.

The input for sequencing was whole blood, taken in connection with sensitization to the hapten diphenylcyclopropenone (DPC). These receptor sequences come from a woman between 18 and 29 years old with alopecia areata. Some clones in this sample may be carry-over from other donors' samples.

The J gene is TRBJ2-3, the V gene TRBV7-8; 10 bases fit TRBD2. Germline loops: CDR1 SGHVS, CDR2 FQNEAQ. CDR3 length: 17 residues. The ends lost 5 bases at V and 2 bases at J; junction bases unmatched: 10. The CDR3 DNA sequence: TGTGCCAGCAGCCCGAGATCTAGCGGGGGATTCACAGATACGCAGTATTTT. It is translated as CASSPRSSGGFTDTQYF.

This clonotype was counted a few times. The chain is built from TRBV28 and TRBJ2-3, with D possibly TRBD1 on 5 matching bases. The V end lost 6 bases, the J end lost 0 bases, and 13 bases lay between the germline ends. The CDR3 is 15 residues long. Germline V CDR1 and CDR2: MDHEN, SYDVKM. The CDR3 loop is CASSSGRISTDTQYF. Written as DNA, the CDR3 is TGTGCCAGCAGCTCAGGGCGTATAAGCACAGATACGCAGTATTTT.

There are a few counts of this clonotype. The chain couples TRBV28 to TRBJ1-1; D perhaps matches TRBD1 (6 bases). The CDR3 consists of 16 residues. Germline CDR1 MDHEN, CDR2 SYDVKM. Trimming stripped 6 bases from V and 1 base from J, with 18 bases between. The chain's CDR3 is CASRPVMGTQNTEAFF. The CDR3 coding sequence is TGTGCCAGCAGACCCGTAATGGGGACACAGAACACTGAAGCTTTCTTT.

This clonotype appeared a few times. This rearrangement joins TRBV3-1 to TRBJ2-5; 12 nucleotides agree with TRBD2. This CDR3 has 16 amino acids. V lost 1 base, J lost 5 bases, and 5 bases stayed unmatched. CDR1 and CDR2 (germline): LGHDT, YNNKEL (reference sequence). Written as DNA, the CDR3 is TGTGCCAGCAGCCAAGCCAGACTAGCGGGGGAGGAGACCCAGTACTTC. Amino acid sequence: CASSQARLAGEETQYF.

This clonotype was counted only a few times. The chain recombines TRBV2 with TRBJ1-5; TRBD1 might be the D (6 bases). This CDR3 has 15 residues. CDR1 is SNHLY and CDR2 is FYNNEI in the germline V gene. V was shortened by 1 base and J by 7 bases, with 14 bases between the two germline ends. Written as DNA, the CDR3 is TGTGCCAGCAGTGAAGAAAAGGGGGTTATGCAGCCCCAGCATTTT. Translated: CASSEEKGVMQPQHF. Filled out from reference TRBV2 and TRBJ1-5, the complete variable domain reads EPEVTQTPSHQVTQMGQEVILRCVPISNHLYFYWYRQILGQKVEFLVSFYNNEISEKSEIFDDQFSVERPDGSNFTLKIRSTKLEDSAMYFCASSEEKGVMQPQHFGDGTRLSIL.

This clonotype turned up a few times. The chain joins TRBV12-3 or TRBV12-4 to TRBJ2-4; TRBD2 is a possible D gene (6 bases). V dropped 5 bases and J dropped 3 bases, with 11 bases sitting between them. This CDR3 comprises 14 residues. The CDR3 DNA reads as TGTGCCAGCAGTCCGGGGGATTACAAAAACATTCAGTACTTC. Its translation: CASSPGDYKNIQYF.

This clonotype appeared many times. The chain couples TRBV28 to TRBJ1-5, with 9 nucleotides matching TRBD1. Germline CDR1 reads MDHEN; CDR2 reads SYDVKM. V shed 7 bases, J shed 0 bases, and the junction held 4 bases outside the gene matches. This CDR3 contains 15 residues. The CDR3 nucleotides are TGTGCCAGCACTGGGGACAGGGCTAGCAATCAGCCCCAGCATTTT. This gives the protein CASTGDRASNQPQHF.

V gene TRBV6-2 or TRBV6-3 combines with J gene TRBJ1-2; maybe TRBD1 (5 bases). CDR1 and CDR2 (germline): MNHEY, SVGEGT. The CDR3 is 14 residues long. V was trimmed by 2 bases and J by 2 bases, leaving 9 bases between them. This chain's CDR3 is CASSYGGSNYGYTF. In nucleotides, the CDR3 is TGTGCCAGCAGTTACGGGGGATCAAACTATGGCTACACCTTC.

The J gene is TRBJ2-2, the V gene TRBV7-6, with 7 bases aligning to TRBD2. There are 14 residues in the CDR3. V lost 1 base to trimming and J lost 7 bases; unmatched junction nucleotides: 3. Per germline, CDR1 SGHVS and CDR2 FNYEAQ. CDR3 residues: CASSLEAGVGELFF. DNA for the CDR3: TGTGCCAGCAGCTTAGAGGCGGGGGTCGGGGAGCTGTTTTTT. Drawing the rest from reference TRBV7-6 and TRBJ2-2, the complete variable domain is GAGVSQSPRYKVTKRGQDVALRCDPISGHVSLYWYRQALGQGPEFLTYFNYEAQQDKSGLPNDRFSAERPEGSISTLTIQRTEQRDSAMYRCASSLEAGVGELFFGEGSRLTVL.

The sample holds many counts of this clonotype. The CDR3 nucleotides read TGCGCCAGCAGCTTGGCCGGGACAGGATCCTCTGGGGCCAACGTCCTGACTTTC. The encoded protein is CASSLAGTGSSGANVLTF. The chain combines TRBV5-1 with TRBJ2-6; TRBD1 agrees at 8 bases. Germline V gene lookup returns CDR1 SGHRS and CDR2 YFSETQ. The CDR3 extends over 18 amino acids. Trimming at V came to 0 bases and at J to 0 bases, leaving 5 bases not matched to a gene. The entire variable domain, with the rest obtained from reference TRBV5-1 and TRBJ2-6, is as follows: KAGVTQTPRYLIKTRGQQVTLSCSPISGHRSVSWYQQTPGQGLQFLFEYFSETQRNKGNFPGRFSGRQFSNSRSEMNVSTLELGDSALYLCASSLAGTGSSGANVLTFGAGSRLTVL.

This rearrangement joins TRBV4-1 to TRBJ2-7; D is ambiguous. The CDR3 covers 14 residues. The V end lost 2 bases, the J end lost 6 bases, and 14 bases lay between the germline ends. Germline CDR1 and CDR2: MGHRA and YSYEKL. The CDR3 bases are TGCGCCAGCAGCCAACCCCGTGGACGTTCCGAGCAGTACTTC. Translating gives CASSQPRGRSEQYF.

About this clonotype: A single base separates this from a much larger clone, so it may be a read error. This chain uses TRBV18 with TRBJ1-6; D gene ambiguous. Germline V gene data show CDR1 as KGHSH and CDR2 as LQKENI. This CDR3 comprises 14 residues. The CDR3 sequence is CASSPRERDSPPHF. CDR3 coding DNA: TGTGCCAGCTCACCACGGGAGCGGGATTCACCCCCCCACTTT.

This clonotype was seen ten or more times. The gene calls are TRBV7-2 and TRBJ1-1, with D tentatively TRBD1 (5 bases). This CDR3 has 12 amino acids. Germline values: CDR1 SGHTA, CDR2 FQGNSA. Deletions cut 4 bases from V and 10 bases from J, with 13 bases between. CDR3 loop: CASSWDRPVAFF. DNA for the CDR3: TGTGCCAGCAGCTGGGACCGGCCGGTAGCTTTCTTT.

The chain links TRBV20-1 to TRBJ1-4, with TRBD1 matching 7 bases. The germline CDR1 and CDR2 sequences are DFQATT and SNEGSKA (reference sequence). The CDR3 has 13 amino acids. With 3 bases clipped from V and 3 bases from J, the junction kept 1 base outside the gene matches. CDR3 sequence (DNA): TGCAGTGCTAGGGGGACAGCTAATGAAAAACTGTTTTTT. Its protein is CSARGTANEKLFF.

This clonotype was counted many times. This chain connects TRBV19 to TRBJ1-2; TRBD1 matches 8 bases. The V gene end was trimmed by 3 bases and the J gene end by 3 bases; junction bases not matched to a gene: 6. CDR3 length: 15 amino acids. CDR1 is LNHDA and CDR2 is SQIVND in the germline V gene (reference sequence). As DNA, the CDR3 is TGTGCCAGTAGTATCGGTCCAGGGGGCTACTATGGCTACACCTTC. This translates into CASSIGPGGYYGYTF.

At least ten counts were recorded for this clonotype. The chain has TRBV6-2 or TRBV6-3 and TRBJ2-1; D uncertain. Between the trimmed V and J ends, which lost 6 bases and 6 bases, there was a span of 6 bases. Germline V gene sequence: CDR1 MNHEY, CDR2 SVGEGT. This CDR3 contains 11 residues. The DNA for the CDR3 is TGTGCCAGCAGCTCCATCAATGAGCAGTTCTTC. Protein product: CASSSINEQFF.

This clonotype appeared many times. The CDR3 loop is CASSLVGTGLDTQYF. The CDR3 DNA reads as TGTGCCAGCAGCTTAGTGGGGACAGGGTTGGATACGCAGTATTTT. The chain employs TRBV7-2 and TRBJ2-3; TRBD1 aligns across 9 bases. The CDR3 runs 15 residues. V was clipped by 1 base and J by 6 bases; unmatched bases: 5. Germline CDR1 and CDR2: SGHTA and FQGNSA. The full variable domain, completed using reference TRBV7-2 and TRBJ2-3, is GAGVSQSPSNKVTEKGKDVELRCDPISGHTALYWYRQSLGQGLEFLIYFQGNSAPDKSGLPSDRFSAERTGGSVSTLTIQRTQQEDSAVYLCASSLVGTGLDTQYFGPGTRLTVL.

The V call is TRBV5-1, the J call TRBJ2-2; a possible D gene is TRBD2 (6 bases). The CDR3 loop spans 18 amino acids. V lost 0 bases, J lost 4 bases, and 19 bases lay in between. Germline CDR1 is SGHRS and CDR2 is YFSETQ. The CDR3 sequence: CASSLVLVAASVTGELFF. In nucleotides, the CDR3 is TGCGCCAGCAGCTTGGTATTGGTCGCGGCTAGCGTCACCGGGGAGCTGTTTTTT.

The chain employs TRBV2 and TRBJ2-5; D remains ambiguous. V dropped 7 bases and J dropped 5 bases, with 14 bases sitting between them. The CDR3 is made up of 13 amino acids. CDR1 and CDR2 (germline): SNHLY, FYNNEI. The CDR3 region is CASTLINPETQYF. CDR3 in DNA: TGTGCCAGCACCCTAATTAATCCCGAGACCCAGTACTTC.

The chain recombines TRBV4-3 with TRBJ2-7; 9 bases fit TRBD1. The CDR3 spans 16 residues. Germline lookup yields CDR1 LGHNA and CDR2 YSLEER. V gave up 4 bases and J gave up 0 bases; unmatched junction bases: 7. The CDR3 coding sequence is TGCGCCAGCAGCCGAGGGACAGGGCCAAGCTCCTACGAGCAGTACTTC. Its protein product is CASSRGTGPSSYEQYF.

CDR3 in amino acids: CASPPSGPTNTEAFF. The DNA for the CDR3 is TGTGCCAGCCCCCCCTCCGGGCCGACCAACACTGAAGCTTTCTTT. V usage is TRBV28 and J usage is TRBJ1-1; no definite D call. There are 15 residues in the CDR3. Trimming cost V 8 bases and J 2 bases, with 18 bases left between them. CDR1 MDHEN and CDR2 SYDVKM come from the germline V gene.

The chain has TRBV20-1 and TRBJ1-1; 7 positions match TRBD1. Germline V gene sequence: CDR1 DFQATT, CDR2 SNEGSKA (reference sequence). This CDR3 comprises 13 residues. The V segment lost 5 bases and the J segment 1 base; nucleotides outside the gene matches: 4. The CDR3 protein is CSAPRQGNTEAFF. CDR3 coding DNA: TGCAGTGCTCCGCGACAGGGGAACACTGAAGCTTTCTTT.

This chain joins TRBV7-9 and TRBJ2-3; TRBD2 matches at 7 bases. CDR1 SEHNR and CDR2 FQNEAQ come from the germline V gene (reference sequence). The CDR3 length is 16 residues. The junction had 7 bases not matched to a gene; V was cut back by 4 bases and J by 0 bases. CDR3 nucleotide sequence: TGTGCCAGCAGCTCCCTAGCGGAGCCTAGCACAGATACGCAGTATTTT. Protein product: CASSSLAEPSTDTQYF.

The genes are TRBV28 and TRBJ2-5, with 11 nucleotides matching TRBD1. In germline, CDR1 is MDHEN, CDR2 SYDVKM. CDR3 length equals 17 residues. After removal of 3 bases from V and 4 bases from J, the junction contained 10 bases not matched to a gene. The CDR3 loop is CASSFSRWTGGPETQYF. Written as DNA, the CDR3 is TGTGCCAGCAGTTTTTCGCGATGGACAGGGGGCCCAGAGACCCAGTACTTC.